This TCR beta chain was retrieved from a study of metastatic and nonmetastatic thyroid tumors. Study details: The comparison covered peripheral blood and tumor or nodule tissue in malignant and benign thyroid patients. Study results and caveats: TCR beta diversity was reportedly significantly higher in malignant thyroid tumors than benign nodules, in blood and tumor.

As originally analysed: Clinicopathological groups of papillary thyroid cancer showed CDR3 differences that were used to build a distant-metastasis classifier. TCRdb re-called the PCR reads via MiXCR. The V and J calls come from TCRdb's annotation, not from the publication. The repertoire includes 91,000 or so clones, 12% of them detected once, and around 11% sits in the top ten. The CDR3 is made up of 17 amino acids. Trimming cost V 3 bases and J 0 bases, with 14 bases left between them. In germline, CDR1 is SEHNR, CDR2 FQNEAQ (reference sequence). Prior to thyroid surgery, none of the patients had received any treatment. The table lists this clone with a count of one. Its antigen is undetermined.

Sequencing input: blood. The chain carries TRBV7-9 and TRBJ1-4; TRBD1 might be the D (5 bases). The clonotype comes from a female donor with papillary thyroid cancer or a benign thyroid nodule (not recorded which). Some clones in this sample may be carry-over from other donors' samples. CDR3 nucleotide sequence: TGTGCCAGCAGCTTGAGGGGTATGGGCTCAACTAATGAAAAACTGTTTTTT. This encodes CASSLRGMGSTNEKLFF.